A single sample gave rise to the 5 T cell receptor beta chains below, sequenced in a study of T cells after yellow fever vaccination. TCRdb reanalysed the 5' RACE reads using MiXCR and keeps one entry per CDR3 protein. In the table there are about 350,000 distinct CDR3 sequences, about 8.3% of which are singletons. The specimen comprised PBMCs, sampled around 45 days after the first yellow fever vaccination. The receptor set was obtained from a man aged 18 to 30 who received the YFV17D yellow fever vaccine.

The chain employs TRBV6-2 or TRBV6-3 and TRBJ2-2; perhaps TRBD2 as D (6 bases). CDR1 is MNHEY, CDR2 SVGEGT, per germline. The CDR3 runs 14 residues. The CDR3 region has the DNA TGTGCGGGGGGAAGCCATACGAACACCGGGGAGCTGTTTTTT. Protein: CAGGSHTNTGELFF.

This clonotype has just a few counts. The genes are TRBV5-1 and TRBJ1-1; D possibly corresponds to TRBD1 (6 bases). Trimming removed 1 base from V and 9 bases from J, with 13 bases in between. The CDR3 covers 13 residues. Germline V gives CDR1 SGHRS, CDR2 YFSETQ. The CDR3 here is CASSLFTQGKAFF. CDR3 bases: TGCGCCAGCAGCTTGTTCACTCAGGGGAAAGCTTTCTTT. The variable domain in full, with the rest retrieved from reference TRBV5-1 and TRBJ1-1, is KAGVTQTPRYLIKTRGQQVTLSCSPISGHRSVSWYQQTPGQGLQFLFEYFSETQRNKGNFPGRFSGRQFSNSRSEMNVSTLELGDSALYLCASSLFTQGKAFFGQGTRLTVV.

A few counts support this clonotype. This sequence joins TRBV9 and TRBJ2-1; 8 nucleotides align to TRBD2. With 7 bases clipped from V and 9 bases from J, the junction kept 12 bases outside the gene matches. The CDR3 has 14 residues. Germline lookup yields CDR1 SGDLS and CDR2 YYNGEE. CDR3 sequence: CASSIGGAFGEQFF. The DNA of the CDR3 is TGTGCCAGCTCCATCGGGGGGGCCTTCGGTGAGCAGTTCTTC.

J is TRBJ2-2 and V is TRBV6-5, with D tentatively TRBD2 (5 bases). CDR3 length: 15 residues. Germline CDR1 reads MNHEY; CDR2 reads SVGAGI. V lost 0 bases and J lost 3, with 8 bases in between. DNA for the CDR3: TGTGCCAGCAGTTACTCGACCGGGGACACCGGGGAGCTGTTTTTT. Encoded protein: CASSYSTGDTGELFF.

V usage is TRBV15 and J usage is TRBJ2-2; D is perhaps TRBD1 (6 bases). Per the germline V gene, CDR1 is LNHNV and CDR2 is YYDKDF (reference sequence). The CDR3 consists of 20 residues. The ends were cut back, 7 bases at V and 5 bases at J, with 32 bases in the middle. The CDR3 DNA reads TGTGCCACCAAGTCCCCACTAGGACAGAAGGAACACCTGTTAACCGGGGAGCTGTTTTTT. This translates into CATKSPLGQKEHLLTGELFF.